This passage covers 6 T cell receptor beta chains from one sample sequenced in a study of cytomegalovirus exposure and HLA in healthy donors. PCR involved 60 Vbeta and 13 Jbeta primers. The protocol was immunoSEQ multiplex PCR, while the TCRdb copy is restricted to in-frame clones and leaves out a portion. The sample lists about 85,000 clones; 80% were seen once. Sequenced material: PBMCs. The receptors originated from a man aged 50 or older in good health and CMV-seropositive.

The chain employs TRBV2 and TRBJ1-5, with 7 bases fitting TRBD1. The V and J ends lost 6 bases and 6 bases, in that order; junction bases with no gene match: 8. The CDR3 has 14 residues. Germline V gives CDR1 SNHLY, CDR2 FYNNEI. CDR3 region: CASRRDSYPQPQHF. DNA of the CDR3: TGTGCCAGCAGACGGGACAGTTACCCTCAGCCCCAGCATTTT.

The chain employs TRBV29-1 and TRBJ2-1, with a weak D call TRBD2 (6 bases). Trimming removed 5 bases from V and 0 bases from J, with 8 bases in between. Per germline, CDR1 SQVTM and CDR2 ANQGSEA. This CDR3 region has 13 residues. The CDR3 here is CSVTTSSYNEQFF. CDR3 sequence (DNA): TGCAGCGTTACGACTAGCTCCTACAATGAGCAGTTCTTC.

The rearrangement joins TRBV7-9 to TRBJ2-7; 10 bases are shared with TRBD1. The CDR3 runs 14 residues. CDR1 is SEHNR and CDR2 is FQNEAQ in the germline V gene (reference sequence). Trimming at V came to 6 bases and at J to 5 bases, leaving 7 bases not matched to a gene. The CDR3 here is CASSSGQGNHEQYF. In nucleotides, the CDR3 is TGTGCCAGCAGTTCGGGACAGGGGAATCACGAGCAGTACTTC. The entire variable domain, with the rest obtained from reference TRBV7-9 and TRBJ2-7, is as follows: DTGVSQNPRHKITKRGQNVTFRCDPISEHNRLYWYRQTLGQGPEFLTYFQNEAQLEKSRLLSDRFSAERPKGSFSTLEIQRTEQGDSAMYLCASSSGQGNHEQYFGPGTRLTVT.

The chain employs TRBV30 and TRBJ2-3; 13 positions match TRBD2. The V gene end was trimmed by 3 bases and the J gene end by 4 bases; junction bases not matched to a gene: 7. CDR1 is GTSNPN, CDR2 SVGIG, per germline (reference sequence). The CDR3 has 16 residues. In DNA form, the CDR3 reads TGTGCCTGGAGCCGGACTAGCGGGAGAGTGGCAGATACGCAGTATTTT. This codes for CAWSRTSGRVADTQYF.

This clone was seen a handful of times. This chain links TRBV2 with TRBJ1-5; 9 nucleotides align to TRBD1. The CDR3 is 14 amino acids. Germline V CDR1 and CDR2: SNHLY, FYNNEI. With 7 bases clipped from V and 3 bases from J, the junction kept 4 bases outside the gene matches. Here the CDR3 DNA reads TGTGCCAGCACATGGACAGGGGTCAATCAGCCCCAGCATTTT. Translation gives CASTWTGVNQPQHF.

This chain joins TRBV11-3 and TRBJ2-1; tentatively, D is TRBD2 (5 bases). V was shortened by 1 base and J by 8 bases, with 15 bases between the two germline ends. CDR3 length equals 15 residues. Germline V gene sequence: CDR1 SGHNT, CDR2 YENEEA. The CDR3 bases are TGTGCCAGCAGCTTAGGACGGACTGTGATGGATGAGCAGTTCTTC. Protein sequence: CASSLGRTVMDEQFF.